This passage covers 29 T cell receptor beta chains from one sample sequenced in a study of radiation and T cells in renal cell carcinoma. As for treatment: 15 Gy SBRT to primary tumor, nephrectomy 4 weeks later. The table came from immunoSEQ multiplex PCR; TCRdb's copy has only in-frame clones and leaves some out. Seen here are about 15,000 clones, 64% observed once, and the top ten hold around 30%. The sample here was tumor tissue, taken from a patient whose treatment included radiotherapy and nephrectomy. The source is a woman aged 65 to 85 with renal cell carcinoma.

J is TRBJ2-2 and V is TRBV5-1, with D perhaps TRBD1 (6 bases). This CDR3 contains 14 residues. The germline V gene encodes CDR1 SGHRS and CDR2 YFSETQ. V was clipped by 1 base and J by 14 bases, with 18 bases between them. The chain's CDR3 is CASSLSGERGRLFF. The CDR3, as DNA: TGCGCCAGCAGCTTGTCAGGGGAACGGGGCCGACTGTTTTTT.

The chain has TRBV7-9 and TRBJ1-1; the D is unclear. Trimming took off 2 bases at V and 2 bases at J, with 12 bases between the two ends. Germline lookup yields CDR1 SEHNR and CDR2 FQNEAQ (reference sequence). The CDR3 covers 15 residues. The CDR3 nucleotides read TGTGCCAGCAGCTTATCGGCTTCGGTAAACACTGAAGCTTTCTTT. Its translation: CASSLSASVNTEAFF.

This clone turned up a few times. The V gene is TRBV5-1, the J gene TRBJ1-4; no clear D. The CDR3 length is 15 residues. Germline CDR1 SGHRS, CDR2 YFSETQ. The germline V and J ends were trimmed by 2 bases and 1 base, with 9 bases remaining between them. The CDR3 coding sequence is TGCGCCAGCAGCTTACTGCCTGGAACTAATGAAAAACTGTTTTTT. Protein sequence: CASSLLPGTNEKLFF.

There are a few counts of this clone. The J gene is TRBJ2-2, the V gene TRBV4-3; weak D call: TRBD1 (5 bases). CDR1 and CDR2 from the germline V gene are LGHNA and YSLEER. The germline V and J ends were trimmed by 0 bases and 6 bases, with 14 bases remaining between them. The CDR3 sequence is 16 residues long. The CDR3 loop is CASSQDSLGVAGELFF. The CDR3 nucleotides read TGCGCCAGCAGCCAAGATAGCCTAGGGGTCGCCGGGGAGCTGTTTTTT.

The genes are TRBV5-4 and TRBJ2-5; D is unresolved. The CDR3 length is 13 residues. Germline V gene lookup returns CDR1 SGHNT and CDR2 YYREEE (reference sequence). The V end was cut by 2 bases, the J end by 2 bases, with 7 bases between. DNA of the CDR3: TGTGCCAGCAGCTTCGAGTCTCAAGAGACCCAGTACTTC. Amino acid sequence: CASSFESQETQYF.

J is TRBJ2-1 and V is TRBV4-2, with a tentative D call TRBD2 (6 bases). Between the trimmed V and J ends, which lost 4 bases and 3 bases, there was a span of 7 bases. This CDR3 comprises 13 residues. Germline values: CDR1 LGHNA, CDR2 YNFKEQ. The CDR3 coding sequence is TGTGCCAGCAGCCGGGGAGGCTACAATGAGCAGTTCTTC. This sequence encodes CASSRGGYNEQFF.

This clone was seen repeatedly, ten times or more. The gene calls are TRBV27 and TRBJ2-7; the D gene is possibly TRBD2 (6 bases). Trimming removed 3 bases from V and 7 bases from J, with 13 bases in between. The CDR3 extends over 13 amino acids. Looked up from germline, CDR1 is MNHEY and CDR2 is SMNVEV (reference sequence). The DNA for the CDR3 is TGTGCCAGCAGTTTTACTACCGCGGGGGAGCAGTACTTC. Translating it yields CASSFTTAGEQYF.

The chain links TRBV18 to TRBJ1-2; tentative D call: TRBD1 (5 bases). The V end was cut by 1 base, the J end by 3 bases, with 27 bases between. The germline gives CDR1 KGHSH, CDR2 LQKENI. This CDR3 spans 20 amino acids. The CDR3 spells CASSPQSRSFKGAGDYGYTF. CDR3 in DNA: TGTGCCAGCTCACCACAGTCGCGGTCTTTCAAAGGGGCTGGTGACTATGGCTACACCTTC. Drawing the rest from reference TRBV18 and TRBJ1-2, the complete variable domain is NAGVMQNPRHLVRRRGQEARLRCSPMKGHSHVYWYRQLPEEGLKFMVYLQKENIIDESGMPKERFSAEFPKEGPSILRIQQVVRGDSAAYFCASSPQSRSFKGAGDYGYTFGSGTRLTVV.

The CDR3 loop is CASSMTDSSYNEQFF. For the CDR3, the DNA is TGTGCCAGCAGTATGACAGACAGCTCCTACAATGAGCAGTTCTTC. The chain couples TRBV6-5 to TRBJ2-1; weak D call: TRBD1 (5 bases). The CDR3 is made up of 15 amino acids. V gave up 5 bases and J gave up 0 bases, with 11 bases separating them. Germline CDR1 and CDR2: MNHEY and SVGAGI.

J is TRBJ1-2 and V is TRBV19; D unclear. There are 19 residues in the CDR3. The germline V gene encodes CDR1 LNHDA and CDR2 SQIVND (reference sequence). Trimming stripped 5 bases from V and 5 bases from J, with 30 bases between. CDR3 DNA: TGTGCCAGTAGTTCCTTAAAAAACACCTGGTCCAGCAAAGGTTATGGCTACACCTTC. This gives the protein CASSSLKNTWSSKGYGYTF.

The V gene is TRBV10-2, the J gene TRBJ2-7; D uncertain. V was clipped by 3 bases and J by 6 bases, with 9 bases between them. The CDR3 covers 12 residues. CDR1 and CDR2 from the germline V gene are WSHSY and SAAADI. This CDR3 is CASSDFKGEQYF. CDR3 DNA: TGCGCCAGCAGTGATTTTAAGGGCGAGCAGTACTTC.

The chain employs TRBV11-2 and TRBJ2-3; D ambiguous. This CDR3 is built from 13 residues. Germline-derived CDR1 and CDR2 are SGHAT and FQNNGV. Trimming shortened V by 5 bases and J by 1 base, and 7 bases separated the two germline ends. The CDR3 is CASSISRTDTQYF. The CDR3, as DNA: TGTGCCAGCAGCATTTCCCGCACAGATACGCAGTATTTT.

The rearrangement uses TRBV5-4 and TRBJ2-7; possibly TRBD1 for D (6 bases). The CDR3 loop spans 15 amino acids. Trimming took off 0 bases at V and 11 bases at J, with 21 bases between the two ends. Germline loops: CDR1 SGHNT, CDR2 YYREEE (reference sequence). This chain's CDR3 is CASSLGASSDQGKYF. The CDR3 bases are TGTGCCAGCAGCTTGGGGGCCTCATCGGACCAGGGGAAGTACTTC.

CDR3 in amino acids: CASSSFLNSGTSGSEQYF. Here the CDR3 DNA reads TGTGCCAGCTCATCTTTCCTTAATTCCGGGACTAGCGGGTCCGAGCAGTACTTC. The rearrangement links TRBV18 to TRBJ2-7, with 12 positions matching TRBD2. Germline V gene sequence: CDR1 KGHSH, CDR2 LQKENI. Losses at the gene ends were 5 bases for V and 6 bases for J; bases not matched to a gene: 17. The CDR3 is 18 residues long.

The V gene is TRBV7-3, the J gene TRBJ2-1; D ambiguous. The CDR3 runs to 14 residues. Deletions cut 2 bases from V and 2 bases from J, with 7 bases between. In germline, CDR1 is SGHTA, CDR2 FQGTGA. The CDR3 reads CASSLGPPYNEQFF. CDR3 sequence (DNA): TGTGCCAGCAGCTTAGGTCCCCCCTACAATGAGCAGTTCTTC. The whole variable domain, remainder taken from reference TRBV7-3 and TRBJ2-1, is GAGVSQTPSNKVTEKGKYVELRCDPISGHTALYWYRQSLGQGPEFLIYFQGTGAADDSGLPNDRFFAVRPEGSVSTLKIQRTERGDSAVYLCASSLGPPYNEQFFGPGTRLTVL.

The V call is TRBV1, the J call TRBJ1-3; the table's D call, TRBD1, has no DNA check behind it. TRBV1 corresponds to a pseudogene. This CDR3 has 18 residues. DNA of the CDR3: TGCACCAGCAGCCCGGGGACAGGGATAAGGCTTTCTGGAAACACCATATATTTT. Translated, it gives CTSSPGTGIRLSGNTIYF.

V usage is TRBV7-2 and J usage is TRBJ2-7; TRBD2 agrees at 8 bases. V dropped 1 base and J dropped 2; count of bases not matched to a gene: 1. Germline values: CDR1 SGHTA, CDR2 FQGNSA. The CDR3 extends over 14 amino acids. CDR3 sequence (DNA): TGTGCCAGCAGCTTAGGAGCGGGAGCCTACGAGCAGTACTTC. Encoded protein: CASSLGAGAYEQYF.

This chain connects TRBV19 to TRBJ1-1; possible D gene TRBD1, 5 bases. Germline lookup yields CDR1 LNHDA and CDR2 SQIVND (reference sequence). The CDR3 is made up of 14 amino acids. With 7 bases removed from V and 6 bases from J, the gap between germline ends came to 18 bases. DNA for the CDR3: TGTGCCAGTAATCTCATGGGGGGATCGGCTGAAGCTTTCTTT. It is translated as CASNLMGGSAEAFF.

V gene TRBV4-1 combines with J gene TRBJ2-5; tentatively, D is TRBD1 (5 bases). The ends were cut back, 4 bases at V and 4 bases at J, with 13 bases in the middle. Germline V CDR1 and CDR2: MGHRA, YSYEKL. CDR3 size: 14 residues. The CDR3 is CASSPNQGAETQYF. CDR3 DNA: TGCGCCAGCAGCCCTAATCAAGGGGCAGAGACCCAGTACTTC.

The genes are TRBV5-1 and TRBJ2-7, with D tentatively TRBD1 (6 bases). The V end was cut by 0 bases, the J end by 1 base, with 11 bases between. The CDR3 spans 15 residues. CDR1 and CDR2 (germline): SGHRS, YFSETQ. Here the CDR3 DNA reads TGCGCCAGCAGCTTGGGTGACAGGAGATCCTACGAGCAGTACTTC. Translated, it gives CASSLGDRRSYEQYF.

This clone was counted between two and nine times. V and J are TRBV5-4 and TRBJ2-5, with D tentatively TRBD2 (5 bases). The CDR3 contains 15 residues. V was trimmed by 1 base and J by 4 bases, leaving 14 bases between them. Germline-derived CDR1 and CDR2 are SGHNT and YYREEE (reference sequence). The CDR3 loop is CASSLPGEGGETQYF. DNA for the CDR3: TGTGCCAGCAGCTTGCCAGGCGAGGGTGGAGAGACCCAGTACTTC.

This CDR3 is CASSPAWAGIEAFF. For the CDR3, the DNA is TGTGCCAGCAGCCCGGCGTGGGCTGGGATAGAAGCTTTCTTT. J is TRBJ1-1 and V is TRBV7-9; D is ambiguous. This CDR3 comprises 14 residues. Looked up from germline, CDR1 is SEHNR and CDR2 is FQNEAQ (reference sequence). The V gene lost 5 bases and the J gene lost 8 bases, with 18 bases spanning the gap.

In DNA, the CDR3 is TGTGCCAGCTCCCAAGGTATAGGGTCTTCAGATGAGCAGTTCTTC. Amino acids: CASSQGIGSSDEQFF. The rearrangement joins TRBV6-6 to TRBJ2-1; D remains unclear. V was pared by 8 bases and J by 8 bases, with 22 bases between. This CDR3 has 15 residues. CDR1 is MNHNY and CDR2 is SVGAGI in the germline V gene (reference sequence).

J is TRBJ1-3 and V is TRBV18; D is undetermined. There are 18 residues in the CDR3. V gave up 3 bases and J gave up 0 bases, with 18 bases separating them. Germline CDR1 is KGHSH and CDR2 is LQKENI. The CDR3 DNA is TGTGCCAGCTCACCTGCTTCCCTAACAGCTTCCTCTGGAAACACCATATATTTT. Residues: CASSPASLTASSGNTIYF.

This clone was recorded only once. The CDR3 sequence is CASSESLAGTGELFF. CDR3 in DNA: TGCGCCAGCAGTGAGTCACTAGCGGGCACCGGGGAGCTGTTTTTT. V is TRBV10-1 and J is TRBJ2-2; 9 nucleotides align to TRBD2. CDR1 is WNHNN and CDR2 is SYGVQD in the germline V gene (reference sequence). The CDR3 totals 15 residues. The V gene end was trimmed by 0 bases and the J gene end by 4 bases; junction bases not matched to a gene: 0.

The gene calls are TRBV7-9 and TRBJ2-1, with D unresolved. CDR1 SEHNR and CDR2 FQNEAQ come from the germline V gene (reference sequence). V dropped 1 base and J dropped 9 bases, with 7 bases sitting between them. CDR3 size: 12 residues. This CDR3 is CASSLGVGEQFF. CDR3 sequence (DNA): TGTGCCAGCAGCTTAGGGGTGGGTGAGCAGTTCTTC.

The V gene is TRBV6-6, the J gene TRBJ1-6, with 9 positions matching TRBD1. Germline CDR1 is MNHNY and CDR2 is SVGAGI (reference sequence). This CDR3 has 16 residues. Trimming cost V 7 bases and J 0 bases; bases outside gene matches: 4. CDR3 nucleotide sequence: TGTGCCAGCAAGGACAGGGGTTTCTCCTATAATTCACCCCTCCACTTT. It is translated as CASKDRGFSYNSPLHF.

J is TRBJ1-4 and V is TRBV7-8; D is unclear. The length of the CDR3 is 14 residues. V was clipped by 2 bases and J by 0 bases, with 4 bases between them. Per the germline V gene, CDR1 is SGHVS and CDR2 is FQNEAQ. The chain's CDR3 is CASSLTATNEKLFF. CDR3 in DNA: TGTGCCAGCAGCTTAACCGCAACTAATGAAAAACTGTTTTTT.

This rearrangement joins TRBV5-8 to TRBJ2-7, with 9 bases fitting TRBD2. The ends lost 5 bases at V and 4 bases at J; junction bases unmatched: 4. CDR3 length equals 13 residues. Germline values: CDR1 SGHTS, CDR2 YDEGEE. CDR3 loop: CASRGLAVYEQYF. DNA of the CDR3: TGTGCCAGCAGGGGACTAGCTGTATACGAGCAGTACTTC.